This T cell receptor beta chain was captured by sequencing in a study of response to subunit inactivated influenza vaccine. In TCRdb, the RT-PCR reads were re-called with MiXCR into one record per CDR3 protein. The sample gives about 650,000 distinct CDR3 sequences, 15% to 17% of which show up once; 11% is in the top ten. To note about this clonotype: What it binds is unknown.

Study observations and caveats: T cells newly recruited by each seasonal influenza vaccination are few, the authors suggested.

Sequencing was performed on PBMCs from blood, taken 11 to 12 days after vaccination. This TCR was sampled from a man aged 45-60 years who received an inactivated influenza vaccine.

The CDR3 coding sequence is TGTGCCATCAGTGAGGGCAGAATGGGGACAGATACGCAGTATTTT. Translating it yields CAISEGRMGTDTQYF. The chain combines TRBV10-3 with TRBJ2-3, with D hard to call. V lost 2 bases and J lost 3, with 12 bases in between. Germline loops: CDR1 ENHRY, CDR2 SYGVKD. This CDR3 contains 15 residues.